The sequence of this T cell receptor (beta chain) was determined in a study of shared clonotypes between healthy human individuals. Naive CD8 cells comprised CD45RO-negative, CCR7-positively selected cells, excluding terminally differentiated effector memory CD45RA+ cells. The CDR3 totals 13 residues. Germline-derived CDR1 and CDR2 are SNHLY and FYNNEI. The V and J ends lost 4 bases and 3 bases respectively, with 7 bases between them. The method was immunoSEQ multiplex PCR; TCRdb's version includes in-frame clones alone and lacks a portion of them. The data contain nearly 2 million clones, less than 95% of them singletons.

V gene TRBV2 combines with J gene TRBJ1-5, with D uncertain. Sequencing used naive CD8+ T cells sorted from blood. The receptor's source is a man aged 18 to 30 in good health. The CDR3 region has the DNA TGTGCCAGCAGTGGGCCGAACAATCAGCCCCAGCATTTT. Protein: CASSGPNNQPQHF. The full variable domain, rest sourced from reference TRBV2 and TRBJ1-5, is EPEVTQTPSHQVTQMGQEVILRCVPISNHLYFYWYRQILGQKVEFLVSFYNNEISEKSEIFDDQFSVERPDGSNFTLKIRSTKLEDSAMYFCASSGPNNQPQHFGDGTRLSIL.